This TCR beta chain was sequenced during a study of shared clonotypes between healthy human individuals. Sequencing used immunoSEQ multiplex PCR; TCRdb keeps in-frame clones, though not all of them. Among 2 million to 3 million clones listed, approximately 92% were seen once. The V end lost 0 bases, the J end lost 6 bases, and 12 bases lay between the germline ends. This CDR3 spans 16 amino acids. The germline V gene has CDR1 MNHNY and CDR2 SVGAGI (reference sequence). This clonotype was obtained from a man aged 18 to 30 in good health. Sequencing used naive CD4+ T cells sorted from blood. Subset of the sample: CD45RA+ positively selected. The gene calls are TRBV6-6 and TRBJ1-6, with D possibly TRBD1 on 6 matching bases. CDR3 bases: TGTGCCAGCAGTTACTCCGGACAGAATCTTAATTCACCCCTCCACTTT. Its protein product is CASSYSGQNLNSPLHF.